What follows are 10 T cell receptor beta chains derived from one specimen sequenced in a study of monozygotic twins with cystic fibrosis. Sequencing was performed with immunoSEQ multiplex PCR; in TCRdb, only in-frame clones are kept and a portion is missing. The sample consists of roughly 12,000 clones, 85% of them appearing once. Sequencing used blood. All receptors come from a man younger than 35 with cystic fibrosis.

The gene calls are TRBV18 and TRBJ1-6, with unresolved D. This CDR3 contains 13 residues. Germline V gene sequence: CDR1 KGHSH, CDR2 LQKENI. Trimming removed 3 bases at V and 0 bases at J, with 0 bases between. CDR3 DNA sequence: TGTGCCAGCTCACCCTCCTATAATTCACCCCTCCACTTT. Protein: CASSPSYNSPLHF. The whole variable domain, filled in from reference TRBV18 and TRBJ1-6, reads NAGVMQNPRHLVRRRGQEARLRCSPMKGHSHVYWYRQLPEEGLKFMVYLQKENIIDESGMPKERFSAEFPKEGPSILRIQQVVRGDSAAYFCASSPSYNSPLHFGNGTRLTVT.

The V call is TRBV7-9, the J call TRBJ2-7; no reliable D call. This CDR3 comprises 17 residues. Looked up from germline, CDR1 is SEHNR and CDR2 is FQNEAQ (reference sequence). The germline V and J ends were trimmed by 4 bases and 2 bases, with 21 bases remaining between them. This chain's CDR3 is CASSYPHAGQSAYEQYF. Here the CDR3 DNA reads TGTGCCAGCAGCTACCCCCACGCCGGGCAGTCTGCCTACGAGCAGTACTTC. The variable domain in full, with the rest retrieved from reference TRBV7-9 and TRBJ2-7, is DTGVSQNPRHKITKRGQNVTFRCDPISEHNRLYWYRQTLGQGPEFLTYFQNEAQLEKSRLLSDRFSAERPKGSFSTLEIQRTEQGDSAMYLCASSYPHAGQSAYEQYFGPGTRLTVT.

A few counts support this clone. The chain combines TRBV11-3 with TRBJ2-7; TRBD1 agrees at 7 bases. CDR3 length: 14 residues. CDR1 is SGHNT, CDR2 YENEEA, per germline. The V and J ends lost 5 bases and 5 bases, in that order; junction bases with no gene match: 9. In DNA form, the CDR3 reads TGTGCCAGCAGCCACTCCGGGACAGTTAACGAGCAGTACTTC. Translated, it gives CASSHSGTVNEQYF.

The chain links TRBV5-4 to TRBJ2-7; D is unresolved. The CDR3 loop spans 13 amino acids. V was shortened by 2 bases and J by 4 bases, with 10 bases between the two germline ends. CDR1 and CDR2 (germline): SGHNT, YYREEE (reference sequence). CDR3 residues: CASSFGAPYEQYF. The CDR3, as DNA: TGTGCCAGCAGCTTTGGCGCCCCATACGAGCAGTACTTC.

The rearrangement uses TRBV6-6 and TRBJ2-5; D gene ambiguous. With 0 bases removed from V and 1 base from J, the gap between germline ends came to 9 bases. The germline V gene has CDR1 MNHNY and CDR2 SVGAGI (reference sequence). This CDR3 spans 15 amino acids. CDR3 in DNA: TGTGCCAGCAGTTACTCTGGACCGCGCCAAGAGACCCAGTACTTC. This encodes CASSYSGPRQETQYF.

V gene TRBV30 combines with J gene TRBJ2-5; the match to TRBD1 covers 7 bases. This CDR3 is built from 13 residues. The V and J ends lost 6 bases and 1 base, in that order; junction bases with no gene match: 5. The germline gives CDR1 GTSNPN, CDR2 SVGIG (reference sequence). The CDR3 loop is CACRRDSQETQYF. CDR3 DNA sequence: TGTGCCTGCCGCCGGGACAGCCAAGAGACCCAGTACTTC.

This chain joins TRBV7-9 and TRBJ2-1; weak D call: TRBD1 (5 bases). Per germline, CDR1 SEHNR and CDR2 FQNEAQ (reference sequence). V was trimmed by 4 bases and J by 4 bases, leaving 11 bases between them. The CDR3 is made up of 14 amino acids. CDR3 sequence (DNA): TGTGCCAGCAGCTCCCGACAGTATTACAATGAGCAGTTCTTC. It specifies CASSSRQYYNEQFF.

The chain combines TRBV6-5 with TRBJ2-1; 11 bases agree with TRBD2. Germline V gives CDR1 MNHEY, CDR2 SVGAGI. J lost 7 bases, V lost 1 base, and 3 bases had no gene match. CDR3 size: 15 residues. This CDR3 is CASSYLGLAENEQFF. The CDR3 region has the DNA TGTGCCAGCAGTTACTTGGGACTAGCGGAAAATGAGCAGTTCTTC.

The count of this clone is one. V is TRBV9 and J is TRBJ2-3; a possible D gene is TRBD2 (6 bases). The length of the CDR3 is 16 residues. V was clipped by 4 bases and J by 0 bases, with 15 bases between them. CDR1 is SGDLS and CDR2 is YYNGEE in the germline V gene. Here the CDR3 reads CASSPRGSGSTDTQYF. CDR3 nucleotides: TGTGCCAGCAGCCCCCGGGGTAGCGGTAGCACAGATACGCAGTATTTT.

The chain carries TRBV11-2 and TRBJ2-7; 7 nucleotides agree with TRBD2. Germline CDR1 reads SGHAT; CDR2 reads FQNNGV. The CDR3 extends over 12 amino acids. Trimming at V came to 5 bases and at J to 4 bases, leaving 2 bases not matched to a gene. CDR3 DNA: TGTGCCAGCAGCGTGGGGGGGTACGAGCAGTACTTC. Protein product: CASSVGGYEQYF.